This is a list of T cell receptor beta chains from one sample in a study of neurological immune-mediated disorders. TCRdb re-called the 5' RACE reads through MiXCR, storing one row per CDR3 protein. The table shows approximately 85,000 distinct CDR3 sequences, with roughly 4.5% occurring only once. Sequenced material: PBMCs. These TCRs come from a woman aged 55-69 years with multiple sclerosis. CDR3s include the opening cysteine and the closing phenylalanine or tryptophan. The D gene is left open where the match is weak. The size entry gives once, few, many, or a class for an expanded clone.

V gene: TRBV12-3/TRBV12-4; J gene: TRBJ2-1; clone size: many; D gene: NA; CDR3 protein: CASSLAGGPNNEQFF; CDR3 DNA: TGTGCCAGCAGTTTAGCGGGGGGGCCAAACAATGAGCAGTTCTTC
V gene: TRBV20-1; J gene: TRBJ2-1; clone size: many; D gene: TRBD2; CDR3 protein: CSARGRGLAGGYNEQFF; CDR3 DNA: TGCAGTGCTAGAGGAAGAGGACTAGCGGGGGGCTACAATGAGCAGTTCTTC
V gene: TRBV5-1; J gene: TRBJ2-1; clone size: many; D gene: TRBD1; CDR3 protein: CASRVQGASNEQFF; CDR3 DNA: TGCGCCAGCAGGGTCCAGGGGGCATCCAATGAGCAGTTCTTC
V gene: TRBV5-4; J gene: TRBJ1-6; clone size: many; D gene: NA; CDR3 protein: CASSSTGSSYNSPLHF; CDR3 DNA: TGTGCCAGCAGCTCTACCGGGAGCTCCTATAATTCACCCCTCCACTTT
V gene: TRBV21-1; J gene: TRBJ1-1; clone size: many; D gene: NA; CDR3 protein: CASSDHREYNTEAFF; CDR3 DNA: TGTGCCAGCAGCGATCACAGGGAGTACAACACTGAAGCTTTCTTT
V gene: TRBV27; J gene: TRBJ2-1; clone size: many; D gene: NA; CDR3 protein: CASSFSPPKYNEQFF; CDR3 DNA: TGTGCCAGCAGTTTTTCCCCCCCGAAATACAATGAGCAGTTCTTC
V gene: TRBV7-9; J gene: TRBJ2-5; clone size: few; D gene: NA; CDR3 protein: CASSLGTVETQYF; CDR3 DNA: TGTGCCAGCAGCTTAGGGACAGTCGAGACCCAGTACTTC
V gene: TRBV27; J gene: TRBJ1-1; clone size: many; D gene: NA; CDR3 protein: CASSDRGWDEVGSTEAFF; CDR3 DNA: TGTGCCAGCAGTGATAGGGGTTGGGACGAGGTGGGGAGCACTGAAGCTTTCTTT
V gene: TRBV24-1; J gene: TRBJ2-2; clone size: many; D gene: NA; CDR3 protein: CATSDHSIVPHTGELFF; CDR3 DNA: TGTGCCACCAGTGATCACTCGATTGTGCCCCACACCGGGGAGCTGTTTTTT
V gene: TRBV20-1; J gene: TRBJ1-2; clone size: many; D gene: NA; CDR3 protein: CSASRQRYYGYTF; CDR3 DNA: TGCAGTGCTAGCCGGCAGCGGTACTATGGCTACACCTTC
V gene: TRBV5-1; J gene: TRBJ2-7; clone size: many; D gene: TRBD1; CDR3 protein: CASSPEPGQHYEQYF; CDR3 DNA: TGCGCCAGCAGCCCGGAACCGGGACAGCATTACGAGCAGTACTTC
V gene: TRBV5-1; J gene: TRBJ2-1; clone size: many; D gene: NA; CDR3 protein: CASSLWMNNEQFF; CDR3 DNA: TGCGCCAGCAGCTTGTGGATGAACAATGAGCAGTTCTTC
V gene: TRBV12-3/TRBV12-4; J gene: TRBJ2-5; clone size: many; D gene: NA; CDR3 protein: CASSFGAGLETQYF; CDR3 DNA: TGTGCCAGCAGTTTCGGCGCGGGACTAGAGACCCAGTACTTC
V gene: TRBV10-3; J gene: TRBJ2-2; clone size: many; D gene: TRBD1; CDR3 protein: CAISWDRGDTGELFF; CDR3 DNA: TGTGCCATCAGTTGGGACAGGGGTGACACCGGGGAGCTGTTTTTT
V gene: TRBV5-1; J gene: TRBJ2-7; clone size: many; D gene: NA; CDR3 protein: CASSPGQTYEQYF; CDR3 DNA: TGCGCCAGCAGCCCTGGACAAACCTACGAGCAGTACTTC
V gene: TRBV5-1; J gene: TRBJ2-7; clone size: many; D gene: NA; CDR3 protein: CASSAQGYEQYF; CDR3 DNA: TGCGCCAGCAGCGCACAGGGTTACGAGCAGTACTTC
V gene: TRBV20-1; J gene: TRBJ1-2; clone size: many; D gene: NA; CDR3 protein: CSADDGVGYNYGYTF; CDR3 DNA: TGCAGTGCGGACGATGGAGTGGGTTATAACTATGGCTACACCTTC
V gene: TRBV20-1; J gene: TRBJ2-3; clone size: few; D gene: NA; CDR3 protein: CSPGDRDLGTDTQYF; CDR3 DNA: TGCAGTCCGGGCGACCGGGACCTAGGCACAGATACGCAGTATTTT
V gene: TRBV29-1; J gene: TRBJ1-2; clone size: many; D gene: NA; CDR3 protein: CSVEVLAADGYTF; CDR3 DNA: TGCAGCGTTGAAGTCCTCGCGGCGGATGGCTACACCTTC
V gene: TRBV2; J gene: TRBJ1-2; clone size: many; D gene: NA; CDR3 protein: CASSEFRTQLYTF; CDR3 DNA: TGTGCCAGCAGTGAATTCAGGACACAACTCTACACCTTC
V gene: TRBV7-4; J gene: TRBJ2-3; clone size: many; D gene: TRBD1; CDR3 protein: CASSWGTGPYTDTQYF; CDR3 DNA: TGTGCCAGCAGCTGGGGGACAGGGCCCTACACAGATACGCAGTATTTT
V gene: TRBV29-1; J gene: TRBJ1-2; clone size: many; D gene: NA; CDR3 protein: CSVTQPLNYGYTF; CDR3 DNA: TGCAGCGTTACCCAACCCCTTAACTATGGCTACACCTTC
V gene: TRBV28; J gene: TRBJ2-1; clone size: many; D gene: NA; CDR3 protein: CASRQQGSSYNEQFF; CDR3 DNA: TGTGCCAGCAGGCAACAGGGTAGCTCCTACAATGAGCAGTTCTTC